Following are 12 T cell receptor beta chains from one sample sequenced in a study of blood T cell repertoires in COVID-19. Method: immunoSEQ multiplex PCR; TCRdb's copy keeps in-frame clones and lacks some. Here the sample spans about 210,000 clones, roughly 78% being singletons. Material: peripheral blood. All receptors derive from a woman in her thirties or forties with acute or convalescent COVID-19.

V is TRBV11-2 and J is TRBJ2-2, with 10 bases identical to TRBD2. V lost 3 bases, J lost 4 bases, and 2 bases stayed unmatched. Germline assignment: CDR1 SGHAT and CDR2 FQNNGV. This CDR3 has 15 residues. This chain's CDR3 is CASSFLAGATGELFF. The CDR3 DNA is TGTGCCAGCAGCTTCCTAGCGGGAGCCACCGGGGAGCTGTTTTTT.

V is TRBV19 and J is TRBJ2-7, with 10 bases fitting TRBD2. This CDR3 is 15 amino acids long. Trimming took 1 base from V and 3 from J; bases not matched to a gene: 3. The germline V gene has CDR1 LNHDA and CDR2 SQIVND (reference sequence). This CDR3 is CASSIGTSGHYEQYF. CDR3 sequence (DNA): TGTGCCAGTAGTATAGGGACTAGCGGACACTACGAGCAGTACTTC.

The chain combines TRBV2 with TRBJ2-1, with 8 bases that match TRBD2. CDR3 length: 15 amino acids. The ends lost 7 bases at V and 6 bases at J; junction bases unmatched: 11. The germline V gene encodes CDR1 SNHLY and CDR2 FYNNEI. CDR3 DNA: TGTGCCAGCACCTTGACAGCGGGGGCCACCAATGAGCAGTTCTTC. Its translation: CASTLTAGATNEQFF. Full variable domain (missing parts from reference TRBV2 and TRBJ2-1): EPEVTQTPSHQVTQMGQEVILRCVPISNHLYFYWYRQILGQKVEFLVSFYNNEISEKSEIFDDQFSVERPDGSNFTLKIRSTKLEDSAMYFCASTLTAGATNEQFFGPGTRLTVL.

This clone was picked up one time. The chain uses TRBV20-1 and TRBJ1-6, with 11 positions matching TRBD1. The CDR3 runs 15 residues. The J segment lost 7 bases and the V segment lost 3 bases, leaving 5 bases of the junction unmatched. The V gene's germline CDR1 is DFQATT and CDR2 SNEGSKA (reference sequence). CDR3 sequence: CSASGTGGFNSPLHF. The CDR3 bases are TGCAGTGCTAGTGGGACAGGGGGATTCAATTCACCCCTCCACTTT.

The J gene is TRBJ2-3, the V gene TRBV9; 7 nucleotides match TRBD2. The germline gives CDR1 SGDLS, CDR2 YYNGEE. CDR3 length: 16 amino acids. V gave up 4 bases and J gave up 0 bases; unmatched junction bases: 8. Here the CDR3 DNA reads TGTGCCAGCAGCATCGCGGGACTACCTAGCACAGATACGCAGTATTTT. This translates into CASSIAGLPSTDTQYF.

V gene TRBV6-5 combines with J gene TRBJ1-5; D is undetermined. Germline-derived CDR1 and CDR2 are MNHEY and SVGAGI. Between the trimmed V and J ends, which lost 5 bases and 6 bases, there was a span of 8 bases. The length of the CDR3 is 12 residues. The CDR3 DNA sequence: TGTGCCAGCAGTCCTTATAGTCAGCCCCAGCATTTT. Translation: CASSPYSQPQHF.

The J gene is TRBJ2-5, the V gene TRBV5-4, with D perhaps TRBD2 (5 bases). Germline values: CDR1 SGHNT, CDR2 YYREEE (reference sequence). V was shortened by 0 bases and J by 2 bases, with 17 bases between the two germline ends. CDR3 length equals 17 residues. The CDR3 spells CASSLALGAGKQETQYF. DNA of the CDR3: TGTGCCAGCAGCTTGGCCCTTGGCGCGGGTAAACAAGAGACCCAGTACTTC. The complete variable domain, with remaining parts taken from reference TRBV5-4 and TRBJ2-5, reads ETGVTQSPTHLIKTRGQQVTLRCSSQSGHNTVSWYQQALGQGPQFIFQYYREEENGRGNFPPRFSGLQFPNYSSELNVNALELDDSALYLCASSLALGAGKQETQYFGPGTRLLVL.

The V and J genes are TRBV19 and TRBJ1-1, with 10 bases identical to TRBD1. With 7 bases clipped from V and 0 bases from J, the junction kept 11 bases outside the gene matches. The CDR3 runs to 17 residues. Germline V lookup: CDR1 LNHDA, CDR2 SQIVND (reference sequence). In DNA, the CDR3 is TGTGCCAGTAACGTTGGGACAGGGGTCGGCGTGAACACTGAAGCTTTCTTT. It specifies CASNVGTGVGVNTEAFF. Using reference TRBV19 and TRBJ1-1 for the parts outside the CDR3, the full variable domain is DGGITQSPKYLFRKEGQNVTLSCEQNLNHDAMYWYRQDPGQGLRLIYYSQIVNDFQKGDIAEGYSVSREKKESFPLTVTSAQKNPTAFYLCASNVGTGVGVNTEAFFGQGTRLTVV.

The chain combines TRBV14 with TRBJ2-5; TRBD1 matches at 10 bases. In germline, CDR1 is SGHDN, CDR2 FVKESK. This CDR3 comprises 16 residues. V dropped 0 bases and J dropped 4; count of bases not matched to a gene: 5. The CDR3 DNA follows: TGTGCCAGCAGCCAAGATAGTGGACAGGGGGGAGAGACCCAGTACTTC. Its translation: CASSQDSGQGGETQYF.

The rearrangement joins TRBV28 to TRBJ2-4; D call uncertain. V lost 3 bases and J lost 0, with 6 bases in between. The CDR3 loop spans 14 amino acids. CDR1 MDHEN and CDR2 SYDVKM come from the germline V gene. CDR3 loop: CASSFAGAKNIQYF. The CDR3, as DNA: TGTGCCAGCAGTTTCGCCGGAGCCAAAAACATTCAGTACTTC. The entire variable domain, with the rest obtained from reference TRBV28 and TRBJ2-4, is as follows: DVKVTQSSRYLVKRTGEKVFLECVQDMDHENMFWYRQDPGLGLRLIYFSYDVKMKEKGDIPEGYSVSREKKERFSLILESASTNQTSMYLCASSFAGAKNIQYFGAGTRLSVL.

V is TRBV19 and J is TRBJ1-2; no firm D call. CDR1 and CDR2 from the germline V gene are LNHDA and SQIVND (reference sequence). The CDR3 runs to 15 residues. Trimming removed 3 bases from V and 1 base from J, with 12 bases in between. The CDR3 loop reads CASSIEQTINYGYTF. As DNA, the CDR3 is TGTGCCAGTAGTATCGAGCAGACTATTAACTATGGCTACACCTTC.

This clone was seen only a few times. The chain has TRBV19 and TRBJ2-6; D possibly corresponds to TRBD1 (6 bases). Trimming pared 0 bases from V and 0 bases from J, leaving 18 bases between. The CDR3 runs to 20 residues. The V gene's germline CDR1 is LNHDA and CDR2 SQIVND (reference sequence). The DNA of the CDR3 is TGTGCCAGTAGTATAGATCGGGCAGGGGTTAGGAACTCTGGGGCCAACGTCCTGACTTTC. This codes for CASSIDRAGVRNSGANVLTF.